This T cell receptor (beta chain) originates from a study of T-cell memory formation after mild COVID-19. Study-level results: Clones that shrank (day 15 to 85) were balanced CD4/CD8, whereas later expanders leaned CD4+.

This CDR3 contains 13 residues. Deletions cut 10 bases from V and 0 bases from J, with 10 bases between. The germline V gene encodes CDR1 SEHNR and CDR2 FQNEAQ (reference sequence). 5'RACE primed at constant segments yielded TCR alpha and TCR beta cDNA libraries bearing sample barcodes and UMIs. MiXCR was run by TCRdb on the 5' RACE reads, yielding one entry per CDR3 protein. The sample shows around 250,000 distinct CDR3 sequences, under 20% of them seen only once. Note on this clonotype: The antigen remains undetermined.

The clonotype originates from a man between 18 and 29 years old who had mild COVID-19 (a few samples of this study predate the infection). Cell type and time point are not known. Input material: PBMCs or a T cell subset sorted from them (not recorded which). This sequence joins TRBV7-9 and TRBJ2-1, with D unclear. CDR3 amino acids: CATPLTSYNEQFF. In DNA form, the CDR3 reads TGTGCCACCCCGTTAACCTCCTACAATGAGCAGTTCTTC.